This passage covers 17 T cell receptor beta chains from one sample sequenced in a study of cytomegalovirus exposure and HLA in healthy donors. Use of 60 Vbeta and 13 Jbeta primers characterized the PCR. Using immunoSEQ multiplex PCR, the repertoire was profiled, and TCRdb retains in-frame clones only, with some absent. The table has roughly 150,000 clones, 80% seen once; the top ten hold approximately 15%. What was sequenced was PBMCs. The receptors come from a woman aged 40 to 50 in good health and CMV-seronegative.

The chain employs TRBV11-3 and TRBJ2-7, with D perhaps matching TRBD2 (6 bases). Germline V gene sequence: CDR1 SGHNT, CDR2 YENEEA. CDR3 size: 13 residues. Trimming cost V 4 bases and J 7 bases, with 14 bases left between them. CDR3 coding DNA: TGTGCCAGCAGCTACCGGGACTTCCAAGAGCAGTACTTC. Its protein is CASSYRDFQEQYF.

The chain employs TRBV5-4 and TRBJ2-5, with TRBD2 as a possible D gene (7 bases). Trimming left V 3 bases short and J 4 bases short, with 16 bases between. The CDR3 spans 15 residues. In germline, CDR1 is SGHNT, CDR2 YYREEE (reference sequence). The CDR3 DNA is TGTGCCAGCAGCTCGACGGGGGGCTCGGGAGAGACCCAGTACTTC. It encodes CASSSTGGSGETQYF.

The V gene is TRBV7-2, the J gene TRBJ2-7; 8 bases are a match to TRBD1. From germline, CDR1 is SGHTA and CDR2 FQGNSA. This CDR3 is 13 amino acids long. Losses at the gene ends were 2 bases for V and 6 bases for J; bases not matched to a gene: 3. CDR3 sequence (DNA): TGTGCCAGCAGCTTACCAGGGGGCGGCGAGCAGTACTTC. Translating gives CASSLPGGGEQYF.

The V and J genes are TRBV7-6 and TRBJ2-7, with D perhaps TRBD1 (5 bases). The CDR3 is 12 amino acids. The germline V and J ends were trimmed by 5 bases and 6 bases, with 11 bases remaining between them. In germline, CDR1 is SGHVS, CDR2 FNYEAQ. CDR3 amino acids: CASSGHPGEQYF. The DNA for the CDR3 is TGTGCCAGCAGCGGACACCCGGGCGAGCAGTACTTC.

The rearrangement uses TRBV4-2 and TRBJ2-1; no clear D. The germline V and J ends were trimmed by 0 bases and 2 bases, with 11 bases remaining between them. Germline values: CDR1 LGHNA, CDR2 YNFKEQ. The CDR3 is 16 amino acids. CDR3 nucleotide sequence: TGTGCCAGCAGCCAAGACTACAGTACGCCCTACAATGAGCAGTTCTTC. Translation gives CASSQDYSTPYNEQFF.

Notes on this clone: A far larger clone is only one base removed, so a read error is likely. The sample carries other DNA sequences with the same CDR3. This rearrangement joins TRBV5-4 to TRBJ2-1; 13 bases fit TRBD2. CDR3 size: 15 residues. In germline, CDR1 is SGHNT, CDR2 YYREEE (reference sequence). V lost 4 bases and J lost 4; bases outside the gene matches: 2. The CDR3 DNA is TGTGCCAGCAGCCAACTAGCGGGAGGGTACAATGAGCAGTTCTTC. It yields the protein CASSQLAGGYNEQFF.

This clone was observed a few times. The J gene is TRBJ2-5, the V gene TRBV5-1; 8 bases are a match to TRBD1. TRBJ2-7 matches the DNA end more closely, so the J call is doubtful. Looked up from germline, CDR1 is SGHRS and CDR2 is YFSETQ. This CDR3 comprises 15 residues. In nucleotides, the CDR3 is TGCGCCAGCAGCTTGGGGGGACAGGTATCCTACGAGCAGTACTTC. The encoded protein is CASSLGGQVSYEQYF.

V gene TRBV28 combines with J gene TRBJ2-7, with 9 bases identical to TRBD1. Losses at the gene ends were 2 bases for V and 12 bases for J; bases not matched to a gene: 8. CDR1 and CDR2 (germline): MDHEN, SYDVKM. The CDR3 loop spans 13 amino acids. The CDR3 here is CASSLTGQGLGYF. The CDR3 DNA sequence: TGTGCCAGCAGTTTAACCGGACAGGGGTTAGGGTACTTC.

V and J are TRBV18 and TRBJ2-7; 7 nucleotides line up with TRBD2. CDR1 is KGHSH, CDR2 LQKENI, per germline. After removal of 6 bases from V and 6 bases from J, the junction contained 8 bases not matched to a gene. The CDR3 totals 13 residues. Here the CDR3 reads CASSSRDYGEQYF. The CDR3 DNA reads TGTGCCAGCTCGTCCCGGGACTACGGCGAGCAGTACTTC.

This clone is a singleton in its sample. The genes are TRBV19 and TRBJ2-7; tentative D call: TRBD1 (7 bases). The V gene's germline CDR1 is LNHDA and CDR2 SQIVND (reference sequence). The length of the CDR3 is 13 residues. Trimming shortened V by 4 bases and J by 3 bases, and 10 bases separated the two germline ends. This chain's CDR3 is CASSNQGGYEQYF. The CDR3 DNA follows: TGTGCCAGTAGTAATCAGGGGGGCTACGAGCAGTACTTC.

The rearrangement links TRBV18 to TRBJ1-6; 7 positions match TRBD1. Germline CDR1 and CDR2: KGHSH and LQKENI. Germline trimming cut 6 bases from V and 3 bases from J; bases unmatched to any gene: 17. The CDR3 is 19 amino acids. As DNA, the CDR3 is TGTGCCAGCTCTCGAAACCGGGACAGTGAACTTTACTATAATTCACCCCTCCACTTT. The encoded protein is CASSRNRDSELYYNSPLHF.

This clone was observed a handful of times. The V call is TRBV6-5, the J call TRBJ1-5, with D possibly being TRBD1 (6 bases). The V gene lost 4 bases and the J gene lost 0 bases, with 13 bases spanning the gap. The germline V gene encodes CDR1 MNHEY and CDR2 SVGAGI. The CDR3 is 16 residues long. This CDR3 reads CASSSTEGDSNQPQHF. CDR3 bases: TGTGCCAGCAGTTCCACCGAGGGGGATAGCAATCAGCCCCAGCATTTT.

As for this clone: This same CDR3 is encoded by further DNA sequences in the sample. The chain uses TRBV18 and TRBJ1-1; perhaps TRBD1 as D (5 bases). Germline V gives CDR1 KGHSH, CDR2 LQKENI. V dropped 6 bases and J dropped 1 base, with 9 bases sitting between them. This CDR3 comprises 13 residues. This CDR3 is CASSTDRNTEAFF. DNA for the CDR3: TGTGCCAGCTCGACCGACAGGAACACTGAAGCTTTCTTT.

This chain links TRBV7-6 with TRBJ1-4; TRBD1 aligns across 12 bases. Germline trimming cut 2 bases from V and 4 bases from J; bases unmatched to any gene: 20. The CDR3 has 22 amino acids. The germline CDR1 and CDR2 sequences are SGHVS and FNYEAQ. CDR3 bases: TGTGCCAGCAGCTTACCCCCGGGACAGGGGGCGGAAAGCCCTGTGGATAATGAAAAACTGTTTTTT. Its translation is CASSLPPGQGAESPVDNEKLFF.

CDR3 coding DNA: TGTGCCAGCACCGGAATCGGGACAGGGAGGGGTGAGCAGTTCTTC. Protein sequence: CASTGIGTGRGEQFF. The chain joins TRBV2 to TRBJ2-1; 9 nucleotides line up with TRBD1. Germline assignment: CDR1 SNHLY and CDR2 FYNNEI. This CDR3 spans 15 amino acids. J was trimmed by 9 bases and V by 7 bases; bases with no gene match: 13.

This chain uses TRBV14 with TRBJ2-1, with 8 bases matching TRBD2. CDR3 size: 15 residues. Germline V gives CDR1 SGHDN, CDR2 FVKESK. V shed 1 base and J 8 bases; nucleotides not matched to a gene: 7. The CDR3 nucleotides read TGTGCCAGCAGCCAAGGGGCGGGGGGCATCGATGAGCAGTTCTTC. Translated, it gives CASSQGAGGIDEQFF.

The chain joins TRBV5-4 to TRBJ2-1, with no clear D. CDR3 length: 16 amino acids. The V gene's germline CDR1 is SGHNT and CDR2 YYREEE (reference sequence). Trimming removed 0 bases from V and 1 base from J, with 11 bases in between. Written as DNA, the CDR3 is TGTGCCAGCAGCTTGGAGCGCGTTGGATCCTACAATGAGCAGTTCTTC. Translated, it gives CASSLERVGSYNEQFF.